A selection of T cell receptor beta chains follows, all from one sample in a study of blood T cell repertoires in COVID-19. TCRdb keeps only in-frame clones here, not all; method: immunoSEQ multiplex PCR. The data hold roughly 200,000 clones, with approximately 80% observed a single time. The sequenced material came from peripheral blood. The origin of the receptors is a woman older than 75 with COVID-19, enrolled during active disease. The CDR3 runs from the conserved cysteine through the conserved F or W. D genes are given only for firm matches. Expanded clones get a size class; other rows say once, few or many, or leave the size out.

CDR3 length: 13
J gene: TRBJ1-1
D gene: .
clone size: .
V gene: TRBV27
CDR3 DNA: TGTGCCAGCAGTTTGGCAGGAGGCACTGAAGCTTTCTTT
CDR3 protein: CASSLAGGTEAFF

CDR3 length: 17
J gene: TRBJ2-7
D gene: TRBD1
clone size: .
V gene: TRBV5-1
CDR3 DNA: TGCGCCAGCAGCTTGGTTGGGACAGGGGGCGAGCCCTACGAGCAGTACTTC
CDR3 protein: CASSLVGTGGEPYEQYF

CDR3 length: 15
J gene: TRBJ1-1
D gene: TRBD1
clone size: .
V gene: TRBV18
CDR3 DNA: TGTGCCAGCTCACCCCAGGGACAGGGTGGAGCGGAAGCTTTCTTT
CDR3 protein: CASSPQGQGGAEAFF

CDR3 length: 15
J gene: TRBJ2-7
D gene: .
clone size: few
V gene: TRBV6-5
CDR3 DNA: TGTGCCAGCCGCCCTGGGGGCCCTACCTCCTACGAGCAGTACTTC
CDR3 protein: CASRPGGPTSYEQYF

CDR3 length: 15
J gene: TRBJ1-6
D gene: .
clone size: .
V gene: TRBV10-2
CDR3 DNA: TGCGCCAGCAGTGAGTCGAGGGCAGGAAATTCACCCCTCCACTTT
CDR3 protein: CASSESRAGNSPLHF

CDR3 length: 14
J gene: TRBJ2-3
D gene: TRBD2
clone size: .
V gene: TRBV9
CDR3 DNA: TGTGCCAGCAGCGCTAGCGGGAGGGCAGATACGCAGTATTTT
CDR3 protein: CASSASGRADTQYF

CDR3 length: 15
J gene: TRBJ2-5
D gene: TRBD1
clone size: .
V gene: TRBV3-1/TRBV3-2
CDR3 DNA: TGTGCCAGCAGCCATCCCCCCGGGGCAGGGGGGACCCAGTACTTC
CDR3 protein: CASSHPPGAGGTQYF

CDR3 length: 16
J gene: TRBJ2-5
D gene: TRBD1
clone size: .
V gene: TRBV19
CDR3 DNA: TGTGCCAGTAGCAACTCCCGTGGACAGGGGAGAGAGACCCAGTACTTC
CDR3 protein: CASSNSRGQGRETQYF

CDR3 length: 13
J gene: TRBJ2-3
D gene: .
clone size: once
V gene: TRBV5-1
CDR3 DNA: TGCGCCACCGCGCCCGGTTACACAGATACGCAGTATTTT
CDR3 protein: CATAPGYTDTQYF

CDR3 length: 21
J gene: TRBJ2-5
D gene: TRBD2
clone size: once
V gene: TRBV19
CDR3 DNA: TGTGCCAGTAGTATAGTTGAGGGGACTAGCGGGGGGCCGCCGCGGGAAGAGACCCAGTACTTC
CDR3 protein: CASSIVEGTSGGPPREETQYF

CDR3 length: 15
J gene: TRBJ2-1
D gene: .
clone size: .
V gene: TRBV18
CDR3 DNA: TGTGCCAGCTCACTTCCCTCCCCCACTACTAGCGAGCAGTTCTTC
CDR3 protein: CASSLPSPTTSEQFF

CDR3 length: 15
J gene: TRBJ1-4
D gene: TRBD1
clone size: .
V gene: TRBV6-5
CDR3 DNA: TGTGCCAAGACAGGGGAGGTGTCAACTAATGAAAAACTGTTTTTT
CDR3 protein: CAKTGEVSTNEKLFF

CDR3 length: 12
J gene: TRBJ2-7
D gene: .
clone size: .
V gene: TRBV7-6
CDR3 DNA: TGTGCCAGCAGCTTAGTTCCTTACGAGCAGTACTTC
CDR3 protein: CASSLVPYEQYF

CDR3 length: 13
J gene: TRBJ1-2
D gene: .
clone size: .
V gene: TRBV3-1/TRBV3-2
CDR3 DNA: TGTGCCAGCAGCTCAACGTGGGGAGGTGGCTACACCTTC
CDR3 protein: CASSSTWGGGYTF

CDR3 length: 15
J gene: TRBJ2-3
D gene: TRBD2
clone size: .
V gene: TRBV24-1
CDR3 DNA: TGTGCCACCAGTGATCCCCGGGGAGGGGCAGATACGCAGTATTTT
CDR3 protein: CATSDPRGGADTQYF

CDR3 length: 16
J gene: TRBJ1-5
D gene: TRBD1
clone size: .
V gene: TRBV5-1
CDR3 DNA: TGCGCCAGCAGCGGAGGGACAGGTGATAGCAATCAGCCCCAGCATTTT
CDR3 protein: CASSGGTGDSNQPQHF

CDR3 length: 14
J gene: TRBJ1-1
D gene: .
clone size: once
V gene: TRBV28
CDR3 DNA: TGTGCCAGCAGTTTATCGGGGGAGGGGACTGAAGCTTTCTTT
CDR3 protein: CASSLSGEGTEAFF

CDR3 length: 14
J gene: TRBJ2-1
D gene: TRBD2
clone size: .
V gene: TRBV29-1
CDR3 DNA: TGCAGCACTAAGAGCGGGGGCTCCTACAATGAGCAGTTCTTC
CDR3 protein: CSTKSGGSYNEQFF

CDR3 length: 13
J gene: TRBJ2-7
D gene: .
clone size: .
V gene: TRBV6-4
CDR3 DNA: TGTGCCAGCAGTCAACAGGGTTCCTACGAGCAGTACTTC
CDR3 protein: CASSQQGSYEQYF

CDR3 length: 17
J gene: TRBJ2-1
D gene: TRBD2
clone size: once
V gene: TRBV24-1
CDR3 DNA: TGTGCCACCAGTGATTCCCGCAGCGGGGGGGGGTTGTATGAGCAGTTCTTC
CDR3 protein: CATSDSRSGGGLYEQFF

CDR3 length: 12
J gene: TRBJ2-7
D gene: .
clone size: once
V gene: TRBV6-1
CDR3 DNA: TGTGCCAGCAGTGAAGGCCAACGGGAGCAGTACTTC
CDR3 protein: CASSEGQREQYF

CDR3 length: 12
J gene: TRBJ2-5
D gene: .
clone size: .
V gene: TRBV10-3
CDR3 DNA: TGTGCCATCAGTGAACAGTGGGAGACCCAGTACTTC
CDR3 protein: CAISEQWETQYF

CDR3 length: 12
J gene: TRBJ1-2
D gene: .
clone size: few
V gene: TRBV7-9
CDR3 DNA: TGTGCCAGCAGCTTCGACAGTCCTGGCTACACCTTC
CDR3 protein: CASSFDSPGYTF

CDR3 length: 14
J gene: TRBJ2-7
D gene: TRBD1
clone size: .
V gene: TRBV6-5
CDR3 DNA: TGTGCCAGCAGTTCGAGTGACAGGGTGCGGGAGCAGTACTTC
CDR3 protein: CASSSSDRVREQYF

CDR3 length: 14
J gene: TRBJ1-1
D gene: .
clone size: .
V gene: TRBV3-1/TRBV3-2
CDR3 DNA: TGTGCCAGCAGCCAGCAGGGGATGAACACTGAAGCTTTCTTT
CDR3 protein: CASSQQGMNTEAFF

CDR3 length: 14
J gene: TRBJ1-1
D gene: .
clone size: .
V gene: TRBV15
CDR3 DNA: TGTGCCACCAGCCAGGGTGTTATGAACACTGAAGCTTTCTTT
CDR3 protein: CATSQGVMNTEAFF

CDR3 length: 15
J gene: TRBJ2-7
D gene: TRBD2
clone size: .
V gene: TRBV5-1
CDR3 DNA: TGCGCCAGCTATGCGGGACTAGCGGGTACCCACGAGCAGTACTTC
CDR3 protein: CASYAGLAGTHEQYF

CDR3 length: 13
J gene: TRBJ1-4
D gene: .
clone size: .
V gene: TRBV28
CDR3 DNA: TGTGCCAGCAGTTTTAGCGGGGAGGAAAAACTGTTTTTT
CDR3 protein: CASSFSGEEKLFF

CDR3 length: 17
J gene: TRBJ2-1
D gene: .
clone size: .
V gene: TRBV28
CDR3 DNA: TGTGCCAGCAGTTCCCATCCCAGGCTGTCGCCCTACAATGAGCAGTTCTTC
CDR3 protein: CASSSHPRLSPYNEQFF

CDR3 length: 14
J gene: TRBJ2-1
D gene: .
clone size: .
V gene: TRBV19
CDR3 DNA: TGTGCCAGTAAGGCCCGGAGTTCCTACAATGAGCAGTTCTTC
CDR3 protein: CASKARSSYNEQFF

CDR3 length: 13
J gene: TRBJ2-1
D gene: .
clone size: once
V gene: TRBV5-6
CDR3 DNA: TGTGCCAGCAGCCCGGGAGCCCCCAATGAGCAGTTCTTC
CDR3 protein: CASSPGAPNEQFF

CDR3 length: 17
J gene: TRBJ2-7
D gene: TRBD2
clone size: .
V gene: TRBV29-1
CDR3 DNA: TGCAGCGTTGAAGATATCGGCGGTGGGGGGGAAACCTACGAGCAGTACTTC
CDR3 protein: CSVEDIGGGGETYEQYF

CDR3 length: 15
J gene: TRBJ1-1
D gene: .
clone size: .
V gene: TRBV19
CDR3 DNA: TGTGCCAGTAGTATAGTACGAGAAATGAACACTGAAGCTTTCTTT
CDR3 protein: CASSIVREMNTEAFF

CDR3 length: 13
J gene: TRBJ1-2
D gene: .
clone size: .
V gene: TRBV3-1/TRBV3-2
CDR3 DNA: TGTGCCAGCAGCCAAACTCCACGGGTAGATAACACCTTC
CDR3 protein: CASSQTPRVDNTF

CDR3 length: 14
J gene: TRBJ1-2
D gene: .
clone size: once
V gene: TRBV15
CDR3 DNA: TGTGCCACCAGCAGAGGAGGACAGAACTATGGCTACACCTTC
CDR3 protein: CATSRGGQNYGYTF

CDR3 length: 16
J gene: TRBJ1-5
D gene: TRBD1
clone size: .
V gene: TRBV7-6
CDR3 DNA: TGTGCCAGCAGCATAGGGACAGGGGTTAGCAATCAGCCCCAGCATTTT
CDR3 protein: CASSIGTGVSNQPQHF